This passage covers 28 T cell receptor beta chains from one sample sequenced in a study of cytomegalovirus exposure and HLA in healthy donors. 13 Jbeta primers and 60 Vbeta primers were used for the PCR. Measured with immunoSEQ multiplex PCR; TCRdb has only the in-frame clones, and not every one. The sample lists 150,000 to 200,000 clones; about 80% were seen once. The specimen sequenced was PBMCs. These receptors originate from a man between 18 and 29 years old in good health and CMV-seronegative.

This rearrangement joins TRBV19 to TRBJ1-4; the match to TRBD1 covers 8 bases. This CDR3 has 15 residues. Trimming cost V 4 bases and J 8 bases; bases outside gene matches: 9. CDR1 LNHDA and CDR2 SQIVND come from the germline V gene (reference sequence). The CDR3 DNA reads TGTGCCAGTAGTACTAGGGACAGGCAGGCGGAAAAACTGTTTTTT. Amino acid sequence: CASSTRDRQAEKLFF.

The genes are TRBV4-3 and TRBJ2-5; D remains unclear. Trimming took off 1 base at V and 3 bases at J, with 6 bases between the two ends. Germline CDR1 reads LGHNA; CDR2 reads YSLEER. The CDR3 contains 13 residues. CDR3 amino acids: CASSQVPEETQYF. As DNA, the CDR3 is TGCGCCAGCAGCCAAGTTCCAGAAGAGACCCAGTACTTC.

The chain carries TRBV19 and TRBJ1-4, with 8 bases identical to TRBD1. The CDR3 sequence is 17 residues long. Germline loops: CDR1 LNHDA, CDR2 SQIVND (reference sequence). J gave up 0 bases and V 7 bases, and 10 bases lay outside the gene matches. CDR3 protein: CASTQTGVFATNEKLFF. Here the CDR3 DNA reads TGTGCCAGTACACAGACAGGGGTCTTTGCAACTAATGAAAAACTGTTTTTT. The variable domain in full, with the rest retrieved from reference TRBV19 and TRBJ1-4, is DGGITQSPKYLFRKEGQNVTLSCEQNLNHDAMYWYRQDPGQGLRLIYYSQIVNDFQKGDIAEGYSVSREKKESFPLTVTSAQKNPTAFYLCASTQTGVFATNEKLFFGSGTQLSVL.

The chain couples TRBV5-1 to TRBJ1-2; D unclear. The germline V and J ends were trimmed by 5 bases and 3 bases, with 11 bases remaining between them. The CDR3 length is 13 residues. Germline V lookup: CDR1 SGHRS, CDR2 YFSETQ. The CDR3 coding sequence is TGCGCCAGCAGACCGGACGGGGACTATGGCTACACCTTC. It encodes CASRPDGDYGYTF.

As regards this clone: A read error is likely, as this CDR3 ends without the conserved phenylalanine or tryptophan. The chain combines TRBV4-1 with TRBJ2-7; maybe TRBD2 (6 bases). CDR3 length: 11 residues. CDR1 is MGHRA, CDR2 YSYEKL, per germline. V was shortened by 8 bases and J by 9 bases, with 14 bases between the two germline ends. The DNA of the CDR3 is TGCGCCAGCTCCTCGGGGGTGGGGCAGTACCTC. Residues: CASSSGVGQYL.

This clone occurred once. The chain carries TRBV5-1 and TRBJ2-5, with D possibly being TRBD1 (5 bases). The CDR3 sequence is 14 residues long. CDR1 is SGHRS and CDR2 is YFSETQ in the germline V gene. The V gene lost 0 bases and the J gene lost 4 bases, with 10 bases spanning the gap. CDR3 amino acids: CASSLVGVGETQYF. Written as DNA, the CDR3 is TGCGCCAGCAGCTTGGTAGGGGTGGGAGAGACCCAGTACTTC.

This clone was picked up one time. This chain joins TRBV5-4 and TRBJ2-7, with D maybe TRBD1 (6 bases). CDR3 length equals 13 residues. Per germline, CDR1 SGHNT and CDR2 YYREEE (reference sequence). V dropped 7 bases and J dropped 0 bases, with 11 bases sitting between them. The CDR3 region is CASAGTNSYEQYF. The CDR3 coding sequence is TGTGCCAGCGCCGGGACAAACTCCTACGAGCAGTACTTC.

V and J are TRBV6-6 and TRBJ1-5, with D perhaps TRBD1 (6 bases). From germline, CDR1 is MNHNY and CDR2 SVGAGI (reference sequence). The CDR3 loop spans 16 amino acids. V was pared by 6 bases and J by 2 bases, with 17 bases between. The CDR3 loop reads CASSRTGHGGNQPQHF. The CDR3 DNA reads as TGTGCCAGCAGCCGAACGGGACACGGGGGCAATCAGCCCCAGCATTTT.

CDR3 loop: CASSFGTGTYGYTF. CDR3 coding DNA: TGTGCCAGCAGCTTTGGGACAGGCACCTATGGCTACACCTTC. The J gene is TRBJ1-2, the V gene TRBV11-2, with 8 nucleotides matching TRBD1. V shed 3 bases and J 4 bases; nucleotides not matched to a gene: 4. This CDR3 is built from 14 residues. Germline loops: CDR1 SGHAT, CDR2 FQNNGV.

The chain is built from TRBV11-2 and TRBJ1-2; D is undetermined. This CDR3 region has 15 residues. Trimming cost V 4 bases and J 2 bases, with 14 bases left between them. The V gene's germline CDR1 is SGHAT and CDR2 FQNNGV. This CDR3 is CASSSVGRRNYGYTF. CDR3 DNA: TGTGCCAGCAGCTCCGTAGGCAGGAGGAACTATGGCTACACCTTC.

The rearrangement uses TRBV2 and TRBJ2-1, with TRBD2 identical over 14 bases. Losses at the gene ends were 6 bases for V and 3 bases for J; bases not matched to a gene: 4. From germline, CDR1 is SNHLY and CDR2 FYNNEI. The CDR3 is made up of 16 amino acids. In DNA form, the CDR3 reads TGTGCCAGCAGCTTTGGGACTAGCGGGAGCTACAATGAGCAGTTCTTC. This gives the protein CASSFGTSGSYNEQFF.

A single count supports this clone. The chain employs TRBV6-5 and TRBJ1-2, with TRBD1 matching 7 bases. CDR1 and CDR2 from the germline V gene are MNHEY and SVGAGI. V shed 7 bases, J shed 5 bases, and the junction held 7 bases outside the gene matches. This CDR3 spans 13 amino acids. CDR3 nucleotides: TGTGCCAGCACTCGGGGACAGTGGTATGGCTACACCTTC. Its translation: CASTRGQWYGYTF.

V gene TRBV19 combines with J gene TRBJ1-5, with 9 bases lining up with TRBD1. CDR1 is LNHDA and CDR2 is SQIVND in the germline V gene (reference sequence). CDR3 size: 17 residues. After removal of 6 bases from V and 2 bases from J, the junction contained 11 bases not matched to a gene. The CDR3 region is CASRTPYRGLGNQPQHF. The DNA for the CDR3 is TGTGCCAGTAGGACTCCCTACAGGGGGCTGGGCAATCAGCCCCAGCATTTT.

CDR3 region: CASSFRRGTETQYF. CDR3 coding DNA: TGCGCCAGCAGCTTTCGCAGGGGGACAGAGACCCAGTACTTC. This rearrangement joins TRBV5-1 to TRBJ2-5; 7 bases align to TRBD1. The germline CDR1 and CDR2 sequences are SGHRS and YFSETQ. The CDR3 has 14 amino acids. V lost 2 bases, J lost 4 bases, and 5 bases stayed unmatched. Full variable domain (missing parts from reference TRBV5-1 and TRBJ2-5): KAGVTQTPRYLIKTRGQQVTLSCSPISGHRSVSWYQQTPGQGLQFLFEYFSETQRNKGNFPGRFSGRQFSNSRSEMNVSTLELGDSALYLCASSFRRGTETQYFGPGTRLLVL.

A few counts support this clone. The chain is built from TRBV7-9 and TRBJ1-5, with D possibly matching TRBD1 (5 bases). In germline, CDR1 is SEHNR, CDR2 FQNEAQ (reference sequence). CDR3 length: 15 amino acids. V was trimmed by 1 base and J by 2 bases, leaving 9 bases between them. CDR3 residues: CASSLDGAGNQPQHF. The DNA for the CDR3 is TGTGCCAGCAGCTTAGATGGGGCAGGCAATCAGCCCCAGCATTTT. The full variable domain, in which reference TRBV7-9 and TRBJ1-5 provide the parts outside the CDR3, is DTGVSQNPRHKITKRGQNVTFRCDPISEHNRLYWYRQTLGQGPEFLTYFQNEAQLEKSRLLSDRFSAERPKGSFSTLEIQRTEQGDSAMYLCASSLDGAGNQPQHFGDGTRLSIL.

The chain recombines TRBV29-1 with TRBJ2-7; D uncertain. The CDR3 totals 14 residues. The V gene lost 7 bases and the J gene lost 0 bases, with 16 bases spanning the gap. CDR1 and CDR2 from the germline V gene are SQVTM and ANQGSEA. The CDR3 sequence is CSALLPWSSYEQYF. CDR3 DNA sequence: TGCAGCGCTCTGTTACCATGGAGCTCCTACGAGCAGTACTTC.

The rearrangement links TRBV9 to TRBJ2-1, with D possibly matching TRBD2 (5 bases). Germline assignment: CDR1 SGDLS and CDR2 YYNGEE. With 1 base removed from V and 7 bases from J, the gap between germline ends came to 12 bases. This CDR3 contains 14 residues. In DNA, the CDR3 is TGTGCCAGCAGCGTAACCCCTCGGGGAAATGAGCAGTTCTTC. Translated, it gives CASSVTPRGNEQFF.

The CDR3 coding sequence is TGTGCCAGCAGCCAAGATGGAGGAGTCTATGGCTACACCTTC. Protein sequence: CASSQDGGVYGYTF. The V and J genes are TRBV4-2 and TRBJ1-2; D is ambiguous. This CDR3 spans 14 amino acids. The germline V and J ends were trimmed by 0 bases and 4 bases, with 9 bases remaining between them. Germline lookup yields CDR1 LGHNA and CDR2 YNFKEQ.

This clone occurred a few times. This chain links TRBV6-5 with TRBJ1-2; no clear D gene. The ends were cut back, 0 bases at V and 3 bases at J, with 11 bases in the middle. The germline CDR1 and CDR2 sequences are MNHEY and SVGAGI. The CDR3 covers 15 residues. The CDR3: CASSYSFEQDYGYTF. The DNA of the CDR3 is TGTGCCAGCAGTTACTCGTTTGAGCAGGACTATGGCTACACCTTC.

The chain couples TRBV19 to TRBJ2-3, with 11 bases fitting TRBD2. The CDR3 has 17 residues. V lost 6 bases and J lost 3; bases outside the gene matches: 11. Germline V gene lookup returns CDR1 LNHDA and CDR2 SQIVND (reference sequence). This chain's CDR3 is CASRNLLAGVLTDTQYF. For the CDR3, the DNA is TGTGCCAGTAGGAACCTACTAGCGGGAGTTCTAACAGATACGCAGTATTTT.

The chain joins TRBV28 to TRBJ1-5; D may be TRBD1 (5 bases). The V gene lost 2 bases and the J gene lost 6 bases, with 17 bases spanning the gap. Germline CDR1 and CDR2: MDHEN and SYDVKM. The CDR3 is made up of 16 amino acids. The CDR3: CASSLLGGQGSQPQHF. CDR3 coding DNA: TGTGCCAGCAGTTTACTCGGTGGCCAGGGTAGTCAGCCCCAGCATTTT.

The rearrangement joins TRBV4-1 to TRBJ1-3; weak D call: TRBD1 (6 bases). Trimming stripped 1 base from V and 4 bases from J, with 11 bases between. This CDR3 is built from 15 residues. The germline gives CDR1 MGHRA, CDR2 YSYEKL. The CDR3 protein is CASSQGGGLGNTIYF. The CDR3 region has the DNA TGCGCCAGCAGCCAAGGGGGGGGGCTCGGAAACACCATATATTTT.

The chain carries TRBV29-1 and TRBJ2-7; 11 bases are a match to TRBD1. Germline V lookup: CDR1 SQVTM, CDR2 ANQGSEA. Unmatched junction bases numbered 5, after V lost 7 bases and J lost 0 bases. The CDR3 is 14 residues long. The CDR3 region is CSAQGTGGSYEQYF. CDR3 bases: TGCAGCGCCCAAGGGACAGGGGGCTCCTACGAGCAGTACTTC.

The CDR3 region is CASKETEVASEQYF. CDR3 DNA: TGTGCCAGCAAGGAGACAGAGGTTGCCTCCGAGCAGTACTTC. This chain links TRBV27 with TRBJ2-7; possible D gene TRBD1, 5 bases. V lost 7 bases and J 6 bases, leaving 19 bases between the germline ends. The CDR3 is 14 residues long. From germline, CDR1 is MNHEY and CDR2 SMNVEV (reference sequence).

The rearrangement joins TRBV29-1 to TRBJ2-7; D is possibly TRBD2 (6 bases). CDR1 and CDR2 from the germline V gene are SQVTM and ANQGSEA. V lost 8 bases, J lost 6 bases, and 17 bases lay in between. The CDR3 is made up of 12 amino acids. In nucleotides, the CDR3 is TGCAGCACCTCCGGAGGGTCGGGCGAGCAGTACTTC. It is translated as CSTSGGSGEQYF.

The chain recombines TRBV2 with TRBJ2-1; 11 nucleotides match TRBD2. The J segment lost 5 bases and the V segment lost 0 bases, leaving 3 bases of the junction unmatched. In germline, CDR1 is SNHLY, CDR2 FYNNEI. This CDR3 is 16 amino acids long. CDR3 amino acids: CASSEALLAGDNEQFF. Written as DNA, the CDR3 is TGTGCCAGCAGTGAAGCTTTACTAGCGGGAGACAATGAGCAGTTCTTC.

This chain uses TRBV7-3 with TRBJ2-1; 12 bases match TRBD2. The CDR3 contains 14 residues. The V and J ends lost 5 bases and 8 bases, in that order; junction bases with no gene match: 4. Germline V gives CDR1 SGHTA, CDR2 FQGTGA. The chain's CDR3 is CASSRTSGKDEQFF. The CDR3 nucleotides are TGTGCCAGCAGCCGGACTAGCGGGAAGGATGAGCAGTTCTTC.

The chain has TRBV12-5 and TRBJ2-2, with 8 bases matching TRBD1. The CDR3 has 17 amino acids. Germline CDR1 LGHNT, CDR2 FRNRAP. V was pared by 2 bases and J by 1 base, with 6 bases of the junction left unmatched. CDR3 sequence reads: CASGLRTGTGNTGELFF. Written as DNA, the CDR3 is TGTGCTAGTGGTTTGCGGACCGGGACAGGGAACACCGGGGAGCTGTTTTTT.